The 25 T cell receptor beta chains presented below share a single source sample, sequenced in a study of cytomegalovirus exposure and HLA in healthy donors. In the PCR, 60 Vbeta and 13 Jbeta primers were used. Some clones are missing from TCRdb's copy, which holds only in-frame ones; the method was immunoSEQ multiplex PCR. The sample lists 140,000 to 150,000 clones, about three quarters occurring once. Sequenced material: PBMCs. The receptors come from a man aged 35 to 55 in good health and CMV-seropositive.

J is TRBJ1-5 and V is TRBV28; 8 nucleotides agree with TRBD1. Germline CDR1 is MDHEN and CDR2 is SYDVKM. The V and J ends lost 0 bases and 2 bases, in that order; junction bases with no gene match: 3. The CDR3 runs to 16 residues. The CDR3, as DNA: TGTGCCAGCAGTTTATGGGACAGGGATGGCAATCAGCCCCAGCATTTT. Protein product: CASSLWDRDGNQPQHF. Together with reference TRBV28 and TRBJ1-5, the CDR3 gives the full variable domain: DVKVTQSSRYLVKRTGEKVFLECVQDMDHENMFWYRQDPGLGLRLIYFSYDVKMKEKGDIPEGYSVSREKKERFSLILESASTNQTSMYLCASSLWDRDGNQPQHFGDGTRLSIL.

The rearrangement joins TRBV7-2 to TRBJ1-2; 8 bases are shared with TRBD1. CDR1 and CDR2 from the germline V gene are SGHTA and FQGNSA. Unmatched junction bases numbered 10, after V lost 5 bases and J lost 8 bases. This CDR3 contains 14 residues. CDR3 region: CASSLAGGAGGYTF. The CDR3 coding sequence is TGTGCCAGCAGCCTCGCAGGGGGCGCAGGGGGCTACACCTTC.

The table lists this clone with a count of one. The chain joins TRBV6-1 to TRBJ2-3; no firm D call. The CDR3 consists of 14 residues. Germline CDR1 reads MNHNS; CDR2 reads SASEGT. The V end lost 7 bases, the J end lost 2 bases, and 13 bases lay between the germline ends. DNA of the CDR3: TGTGCCAGCAATCCGAGACTCACCACAGATACGCAGTATTTT. It codes for CASNPRLTTDTQYF.

The rearrangement joins TRBV7-9 to TRBJ2-1; TRBD2 might be the D (7 bases). Trimming pared 4 bases from V and 5 bases from J, leaving 21 bases between. CDR3 length: 17 residues. The germline V gene encodes CDR1 SEHNR and CDR2 FQNEAQ (reference sequence). CDR3 loop: CASSSQGRGYRDNEQFF. The CDR3 coding sequence is TGTGCCAGCAGCTCCCAGGGGAGGGGCTATCGTGACAATGAGCAGTTCTTC.

As regards this clone: This same CDR3 is encoded by further DNA sequences in the sample. CDR3 DNA sequence: TGCGCCAGCAGCTTCGACAGACGCTATGGCTACACCTTC. Encoded protein: CASSFDRRYGYTF. The V and J genes are TRBV5-1 and TRBJ1-2; tentative D call: TRBD1 (5 bases). The CDR3 length is 13 residues. The V end was cut by 2 bases, the J end by 4 bases, with 9 bases between. Germline CDR1 is SGHRS and CDR2 is YFSETQ.

J is TRBJ1-1 and V is TRBV29-1; 7 nucleotides line up with TRBD1. Germline CDR1 is SQVTM and CDR2 is ANQGSEA. CDR3 size: 13 residues. The ends lost 6 bases at V and 5 bases at J; junction bases unmatched: 9. CDR3 region: CSVLEGTVTEAFF. In DNA form, the CDR3 reads TGCAGCGTCCTGGAGGGGACAGTTACTGAAGCTTTCTTT. Combining the CDR3 with reference TRBV29-1 and TRBJ1-1 gives the whole variable domain SAVISQKPSRDICQRGTSLTIQCQVDSQVTMMFWYRQQPGQSLTLIATANQGSEATYESGFVIDKFPISRPNLTFSTLTVSNMSPEDSSIYLCSVLEGTVTEAFFGQGTRLTVV.

The rearrangement uses TRBV2 and TRBJ2-5, with TRBD1 matching 7 bases. The junction had 0 bases not matched to a gene; V was cut back by 4 bases and J by 1 base. The CDR3 runs to 13 residues. Looked up from germline, CDR1 is SNHLY and CDR2 is FYNNEI. CDR3 sequence (DNA): TGTGCCAGCAGTGGGGACAGCCAAGAGACCCAGTACTTC. This translates into CASSGDSQETQYF.

The rearrangement uses TRBV18 and TRBJ2-5; tentatively, D is TRBD1 (5 bases). Germline CDR1 is KGHSH and CDR2 is LQKENI. The CDR3 is made up of 16 amino acids. Trimming left V 4 bases short and J 2 bases short, with 17 bases between. The DNA of the CDR3 is TGTGCCAGCTCACGATCGACTGGACGGACACAAGAGACCCAGTACTTC. Protein product: CASSRSTGRTQETQYF. The full variable domain, its missing parts supplied by reference TRBV18 and TRBJ2-5, is NAGVMQNPRHLVRRRGQEARLRCSPMKGHSHVYWYRQLPEEGLKFMVYLQKENIIDESGMPKERFSAEFPKEGPSILRIQQVVRGDSAAYFCASSRSTGRTQETQYFGPGTRLLVL.

As regards this clone: Other nucleotide sequences from this sample produce the same CDR3. The chain has TRBV28 and TRBJ2-3; D is uncertain. Germline values: CDR1 MDHEN, CDR2 SYDVKM. Between the trimmed V and J ends, which lost 6 bases and 1 base, there was a span of 8 bases. The CDR3 covers 13 residues. As DNA, the CDR3 is TGTGCCAGCAGCCCCGGAGGCACAGATACGCAGTATTTT. It specifies CASSPGGTDTQYF. Supplemented by reference TRBV28 and TRBJ2-3, the full variable domain reads DVKVTQSSRYLVKRTGEKVFLECVQDMDHENMFWYRQDPGLGLRLIYFSYDVKMKEKGDIPEGYSVSREKKERFSLILESASTNQTSMYLCASSPGGTDTQYFGPGTRLTVL.

The chain recombines TRBV9 with TRBJ1-1, with 7 bases matching TRBD1. V was clipped by 3 bases and J by 0 bases; unmatched bases: 2. CDR1 SGDLS and CDR2 YYNGEE come from the germline V gene. The CDR3 runs 14 residues. The CDR3 DNA is TGTGCCAGCAGCGACGGGACAGTGAACACTGAAGCTTTCTTT. Translating gives CASSDGTVNTEAFF.

This chain joins TRBV5-4 and TRBJ2-3; 10 nucleotides align to TRBD2. This CDR3 comprises 16 residues. Trimming at V came to 1 base and at J to 2 bases, leaving 4 bases not matched to a gene. Germline-derived CDR1 and CDR2 are SGHNT and YYREEE (reference sequence). CDR3 bases: TGTGCCAGCAGCTTGAAACTAGCGGGAACCACAGATACGCAGTATTTT. This codes for CASSLKLAGTTDTQYF.

This clone was counted a few times. The CDR3 is CASSLDRAASRETQYF. In nucleotides, the CDR3 is TGTGCCAGCAGCTTAGATCGAGCGGCTAGCCGAGAGACCCAGTACTTC. The V and J genes are TRBV7-6 and TRBJ2-5, with D maybe TRBD2 (5 bases). This CDR3 spans 16 amino acids. Trimming cost V 1 base and J 4 bases, with 16 bases left between them. Germline assignment: CDR1 SGHVS and CDR2 FNYEAQ.

The J gene is TRBJ1-5, the V gene TRBV5-4, with TRBD1 as a possible D gene (6 bases). V was shortened by 2 bases and J by 1 base, with 7 bases between the two germline ends. Per germline, CDR1 SGHNT and CDR2 YYREEE (reference sequence). The CDR3 runs 14 residues. CDR3 DNA sequence: TGTGCCAGCAGCTTACAGGGAAGCAATCAGCCCCAGCATTTT. Its protein is CASSLQGSNQPQHF.

The V call is TRBV7-2, the J call TRBJ2-7; D possibly corresponds to TRBD1 (5 bases). CDR3 length: 16 residues. Per the germline V gene, CDR1 is SGHTA and CDR2 is FQGNSA. V shed 1 base and J shed 7 bases, with 20 bases lying between them. The CDR3 coding sequence is TGTGCCAGCAGCTTAGAGGTTACTGGGTTGTCAGGGGAGCAGTACTTC. This codes for CASSLEVTGLSGEQYF.

This clone was seen only a few times. In nucleotides, the CDR3 is TGCGCCAGCAGCTTGGCATTACAGGGGAATGAAAAACTGTTTTTT. This sequence encodes CASSLALQGNEKLFF. V is TRBV5-1 and J is TRBJ1-4; 7 bases align to TRBD1. Losses at the gene ends were 0 bases for V and 5 bases for J; bases not matched to a gene: 4. Germline loops: CDR1 SGHRS, CDR2 YFSETQ. There are 15 residues in the CDR3.

The V gene is TRBV5-4, the J gene TRBJ1-1; tentatively, D is TRBD1 (6 bases). V lost 7 bases, J lost 0 bases, and 7 bases lay in between. Looked up from germline, CDR1 is SGHNT and CDR2 is YYREEE (reference sequence). The CDR3 is made up of 12 amino acids. The CDR3: CASGGMNTEAFF. The CDR3 DNA is TGTGCCAGCGGGGGCATGAACACTGAAGCTTTCTTT.

This clone was counted once. The V gene is TRBV11-3, the J gene TRBJ2-7, with a weak D call TRBD1 (6 bases). Between the trimmed V and J ends, which lost 5 bases and 1 base, there was a span of 12 bases. This CDR3 contains 14 residues. Germline CDR1 reads SGHNT; CDR2 reads YENEEA. CDR3 sequence: CASSPSTGSYEQYF. CDR3 nucleotides: TGTGCCAGCAGCCCGTCGACAGGATCCTACGAGCAGTACTTC.

The table lists this clone with a count of one. V usage is TRBV19 and J usage is TRBJ2-1; TRBD1 matches at 8 bases. This CDR3 has 13 residues. Germline-derived CDR1 and CDR2 are LNHDA and SQIVND (reference sequence). J was trimmed by 7 bases and V by 7 bases; bases with no gene match: 6. CDR3 nucleotide sequence: TGTGCCAGTACAAGGACAGGGCCTAATGAGCAGTTCTTC. Translated: CASTRTGPNEQFF. Variable domain in full (rest from reference TRBV19 and TRBJ2-1): DGGITQSPKYLFRKEGQNVTLSCEQNLNHDAMYWYRQDPGQGLRLIYYSQIVNDFQKGDIAEGYSVSREKKESFPLTVTSAQKNPTAFYLCASTRTGPNEQFFGPGTRLTVL.

The rearrangement uses TRBV6-5 and TRBJ2-2; TRBD2 agrees at 7 bases. V gave up 6 bases and J gave up 4 bases; unmatched junction bases: 5. Germline CDR1 MNHEY, CDR2 SVGAGI. There are 14 residues in the CDR3. As DNA, the CDR3 is TGTGCCAGCAGAGCGGGACTACGCACCGGGGAGCTGTTTTTT. This codes for CASRAGLRTGELFF.

This chain connects TRBV6-6 to TRBJ1-5, with 7 bases aligning to TRBD1. The CDR3 contains 16 residues. After removal of 1 base from V and 5 bases from J, the junction contained 8 bases not matched to a gene. CDR1 MNHNY and CDR2 SVGAGI come from the germline V gene (reference sequence). CDR3 bases: TGTGCCAGCAGTTACTTAGGACAGGATACGCATCAGCCCCAGCATTTT. It specifies CASSYLGQDTHQPQHF.

This chain connects TRBV5-6 to TRBJ1-2; D might be TRBD1 (6 bases). Trimming pared 1 base from V and 4 bases from J, leaving 11 bases between. This CDR3 is 14 amino acids long. Germline CDR1 is SGHDT and CDR2 is YYEEEE. The CDR3 here is CASSLRTVFYGYTF. CDR3 DNA sequence: TGTGCCAGCAGCTTGAGGACAGTATTCTATGGCTACACCTTC.

J is TRBJ1-1 and V is TRBV28, with D unresolved. The germline gives CDR1 MDHEN, CDR2 SYDVKM. The CDR3 extends over 13 amino acids. The V end lost 3 bases, the J end lost 10 bases, and 15 bases lay between the germline ends. As DNA, the CDR3 is TGTGCCAGCAGTTTTCCCTCAACGGGGTTAGCTTTCTTT. Amino acid sequence: CASSFPSTGLAFF.

The gene calls are TRBV29-1 and TRBJ1-5; 7 bases align to TRBD1. V lost 7 bases, J lost 4 bases, and 7 bases stayed unmatched. Germline CDR1 and CDR2: SQVTM and ANQGSEA. CDR3 length: 13 amino acids. The CDR3 sequence is CSASTGPNQPQHF. CDR3 DNA sequence: TGCAGCGCCTCGACAGGGCCAAATCAGCCCCAGCATTTT.

The table lists this clone with a few counts. V usage is TRBV19 and J usage is TRBJ2-3, with D tentatively TRBD2 (5 bases). The ends were cut back, 1 base at V and 0 bases at J, with 14 bases in the middle. The germline gives CDR1 LNHDA, CDR2 SQIVND (reference sequence). The CDR3 runs to 17 residues. In nucleotides, the CDR3 is TGTGCCAGTAGTATAGGGTCCGGAGGCTTTAGCACAGATACGCAGTATTTT. The encoded protein is CASSIGSGGFSTDTQYF.

The V and J genes are TRBV6-5 and TRBJ2-1; the D is unclear. The germline V and J ends were trimmed by 6 bases and 7 bases, with 16 bases remaining between them. Germline assignment: CDR1 MNHEY and CDR2 SVGAGI. CDR3 length equals 14 residues. CDR3 loop: CASSPLRGNNEQFF. Here the CDR3 DNA reads TGTGCCAGCAGCCCCCTCCGCGGCAATAATGAGCAGTTCTTC.